What follows describes a single T cell receptor beta chain. Authors' processing steps: Amplification from reference gene primers served as the basis for estimated nucleated cell counts. Sequenced by immunoSEQ multiplex PCR; TCRdb stores in-frame clones only, minus some. That table is the source of V, J and clone size, and D and trimming were worked out from the DNA. The sample lists about 240,000 clones, about four fifths occurring once. Germline V gene lookup returns CDR1 SGHTA and CDR2 FQGNSA. The V gene lost 1 base and the J gene lost 4 bases, with 11 bases spanning the gap. The CDR3 totals 14 residues. The record originates from a study of blood T cell repertoires in COVID-19. Overall study context: From T cells, B-cell-depleted T cells, or PBMCs came the material, which was cDNA or gDNA.

The participants were between roughly 18 and 89 years old and came from about two dozen US areas. Exposed participants encountered a COVID-19 case during the 2 weeks preceding study entry. This sequence originates from a woman aged 40 to 50 who had been exposed to COVID-19. Sequencing input: PBMCs or T cells enriched from blood (not recorded which). V is TRBV7-2 and J is TRBJ2-7, with D unresolved. In DNA, the CDR3 is TGTGCCAGCAGCTTAGGACTGGCTCCTTACGAGCAGTACTTC. Its translation is CASSLGLAPYEQYF.